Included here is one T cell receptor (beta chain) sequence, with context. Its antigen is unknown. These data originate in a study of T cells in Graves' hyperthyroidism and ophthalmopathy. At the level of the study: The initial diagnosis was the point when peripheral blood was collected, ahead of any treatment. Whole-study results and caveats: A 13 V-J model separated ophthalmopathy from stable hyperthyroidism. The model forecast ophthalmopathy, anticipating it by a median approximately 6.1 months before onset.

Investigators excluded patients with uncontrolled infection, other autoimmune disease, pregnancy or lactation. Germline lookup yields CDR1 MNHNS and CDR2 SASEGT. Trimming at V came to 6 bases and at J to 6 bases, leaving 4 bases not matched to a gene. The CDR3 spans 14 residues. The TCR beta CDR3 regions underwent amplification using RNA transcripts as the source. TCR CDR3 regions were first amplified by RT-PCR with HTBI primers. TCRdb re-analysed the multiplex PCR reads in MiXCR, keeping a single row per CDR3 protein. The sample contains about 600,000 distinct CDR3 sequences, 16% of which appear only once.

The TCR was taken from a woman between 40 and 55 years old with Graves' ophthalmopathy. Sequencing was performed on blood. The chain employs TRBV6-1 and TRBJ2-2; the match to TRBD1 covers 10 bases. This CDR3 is CASRRQGAPGELFF. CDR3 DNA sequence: TGTGCCAGCAGAAGACAGGGGGCACCCGGGGAGCTGTTTTTT.